Following are 19 T cell receptor beta chains from one sample sequenced in a study of metastatic and nonmetastatic thyroid tumors (dated by TCRdb to 2020 to 2022). Library prep was done by PCR. Instrument used: Illumina HiSeq 4000. Clones were called with MiXCR by TCRdb after fastp trimmed the public reads at Q25, and only in-frame beta chains were retained. Across this sample there are 20,000 to 25,000 clones, with roughly 15% seen only once. The ten largest clonotypes hold roughly 15% of the sample. No patient had received any treatment before thyroid surgery. Material for sequencing was tumor tissue. These receptors were taken from a female donor with papillary thyroid cancer or a benign thyroid nodule (not recorded which). Some clones in this sample may be carry-over from other donors' samples.

This clone was counted ten times or more. The chain combines TRBV7-9 with TRBJ1-5; the D gene is possibly TRBD1 (5 bases). The germline V gene has CDR1 SEHNR and CDR2 FQNEAQ (reference sequence). V was shortened by 1 base and J by 3 bases, with 7 bases between the two germline ends. The CDR3 length is 14 residues. The CDR3 reads CASSLGGNNQPQHF. The DNA for the CDR3 is TGTGCCAGCAGCTTAGGGGGCAACAATCAGCCCCAGCATTTT.

This clone was seen repeatedly, ten times or more. This chain uses TRBV4-2 with TRBJ1-1; 8 bases match TRBD1. The junction had 5 bases not matched to a gene; V was cut back by 1 base and J by 4 bases. Germline values: CDR1 LGHNA, CDR2 YNFKEQ. CDR3 length: 15 residues. Here the CDR3 DNA reads TGTGCCAGCAGCCAAGGACAGGGGCCGTCCACTGAAGCTTTCTTT. Its protein is CASSQGQGPSTEAFF.

This clone has ten or more counts. This chain links TRBV7-3 with TRBJ2-1; 10 bases fit TRBD2. The V segment lost 5 bases and the J segment 1 base; nucleotides outside the gene matches: 5. Germline lookup yields CDR1 SGHTA and CDR2 FQGTGA. This CDR3 has 16 residues. The CDR3 DNA reads as TGTGCCAGCAGCCCTAATAGCGGGGGGTCCTACAATGAGCAGTTCTTC. Translating it yields CASSPNSGGSYNEQFF.

In this sample, this clone turned up a few times. This chain uses TRBV6-2 or TRBV6-3 with TRBJ2-7; 9 positions match TRBD2. Unmatched junction bases numbered 12, after V lost 6 bases and J lost 6 bases. This CDR3 region has 15 residues. Germline V gene sequence: CDR1 MNHEY, CDR2 SVGEGT. The DNA of the CDR3 is TGTGCCAGCAGCCCTCCGACTAGCGGTGTCGGCGAGCAGTACTTC. Translated, it gives CASSPPTSGVGEQYF.

J is TRBJ2-1 and V is TRBV6-1, with D possibly TRBD2 on 5 matching bases. Looked up from germline, CDR1 is MNHNS and CDR2 is SASEGT. CDR3 length equals 13 residues. The ends were cut back, 7 bases at V and 8 bases at J, with 15 bases in the middle. The chain's CDR3 is CASTKTSYDEQFF. The CDR3 region has the DNA TGTGCCAGCACGAAAACTAGTTACGATGAGCAGTTCTTC.

This clone appeared many times. V gene TRBV29-1 combines with J gene TRBJ1-1, with 10 bases identical to TRBD1. Germline V CDR1 and CDR2: SQVTM, ANQGSEA. The CDR3 has 17 amino acids. With V trimmed by 5 bases and J by 6 bases, 18 bases remained unmatched. CDR3 bases: TGCAGCGTTCCGGCCCGACAGGGGGCGCAAGGCGGACCTGAAGCTTTCTTT. Its protein is CSVPARQGAQGGPEAFF.

This clone was detected ten times or more. The V call is TRBV20-1, the J call TRBJ1-1; D uncertain. Per the germline V gene, CDR1 is DFQATT and CDR2 is SNEGSKA (reference sequence). CDR3 length equals 14 residues. The V end was cut by 3 bases, the J end by 0 bases, with 11 bases between. The CDR3 loop is CSAREGGLNTEAFF. In DNA form, the CDR3 reads TGCAGTGCTAGGGAGGGAGGGTTGAACACTGAAGCTTTCTTT.

This clone occurred many times. This sequence joins TRBV20-1 and TRBJ2-1; the D gene is possibly TRBD2 (6 bases). The CDR3 contains 14 residues. V was trimmed by 6 bases and J by 6 bases, leaving 18 bases between them. Germline CDR1 DFQATT, CDR2 SNEGSKA (reference sequence). This CDR3 reads CSARGGALINEQFF. In nucleotides, the CDR3 is TGCAGTGCCCGCGGAGGGGCCTTAATCAATGAGCAGTTCTTC.

The rearrangement links TRBV6-4 to TRBJ1-5; weak D call: TRBD1 (6 bases). CDR1 is MRHNA, CDR2 SNTAGT, per germline. This CDR3 comprises 14 residues. Between the trimmed V and J ends, which lost 3 bases and 10 bases, there was a span of 16 bases. Here the CDR3 DNA reads TGTGCCAGCAGTGAAAGTGGGACACTTCAACCCCAGCATTTT. It specifies CASSESGTLQPQHF.

The table lists this clone with many counts. The same CDR3 can be traced to other DNA sequences in this sample. The genes are TRBV12-5 and TRBJ1-1; unclear D gene. CDR1 and CDR2 from the germline V gene are LGHNT and FRNRAP. This CDR3 spans 11 amino acids. V dropped 6 bases and J dropped 1 base, with 3 bases sitting between them. CDR3 sequence: CASGPNTEAFF. The CDR3, as DNA: TGTGCTAGTGGCCCGAACACTGAAGCTTTCTTT.

The table lists this clone with a few counts. The conserved closing phenylalanine or tryptophan is absent in this CDR3, likely reflecting a read error. It is unclear where the CDR3 begins or ends on the DNA, so no DNA is shown, and the CDR3 is as TCRdb lists it. CDR3 sequence reads: CASSPSQGVQPQHS. V usage is TRBV18 and J usage is TRBJ1-5; the D call in the table, TRBD1, was not verified against the DNA. The CDR3 is 14 residues long, ends included. Germline lookup yields CDR1 KGHSH and CDR2 LQKENI.

This clone was detected ten times or more. The chain joins TRBV19 to TRBJ2-3, with a weak D call TRBD1 (5 bases). The CDR3 consists of 13 residues. Germline V gives CDR1 LNHDA, CDR2 SQIVND (reference sequence). V was clipped by 3 bases and J by 6 bases, with 10 bases between them. The CDR3 here is CASSMGLDDTQYF. CDR3 coding DNA: TGTGCCAGTAGTATGGGGCTAGACGATACGCAGTATTTT.

The chain links TRBV3-1 to TRBJ1-2, with TRBD1 as a possible D gene (5 bases). Looked up from germline, CDR1 is LGHDT and CDR2 is YNNKEL (reference sequence). With 1 base removed from V and 6 bases from J, the gap between germline ends came to 9 bases. The CDR3 spans 13 residues. The CDR3 here is CASSQGAGDGYTF. CDR3 coding DNA: TGTGCCAGCAGCCAAGGTGCGGGGGATGGCTACACCTTC. The full variable domain, rest sourced from reference TRBV3-1 and TRBJ1-2, is DTAVSQTPKYLVTQMGNDKSIKCEQNLGHDTMYWYKQDSKKFLKIMFSYNNKELIINETVPNRFSPKSPDKAHLNLHINSLELGDSAVYFCASSQGAGDGYTFGSGTRLTVV.

This clone was seen many times. CDR3 in DNA: TGTGCCAGCAGCCAAGAGGTGGGACAGGTTTATGGAAACACCATATATTTT. It specifies CASSQEVGQVYGNTIYF. The chain is built from TRBV3-1 and TRBJ1-3, with TRBD1 matching over 8 bases. Germline lookup yields CDR1 LGHDT and CDR2 YNNKEL (reference sequence). Trimming at V came to 0 bases and at J to 3 bases, leaving 7 bases not matched to a gene. This CDR3 has 17 amino acids.

By share, this clone ranks as medium-sized. This chain uses TRBV12-3 or TRBV12-4 with TRBJ2-7, with D possibly matching TRBD2 (6 bases). V was pared by 8 bases and J by 4 bases, with 27 bases between. The CDR3 covers 17 residues. This CDR3 reads CASGPMRGTPYSYEQYF. The CDR3 DNA reads as TGTGCCAGCGGACCGATGCGCGGGACTCCCTACTCTTACGAGCAGTACTTC.

This clone was seen a few times. V is TRBV6-2 or TRBV6-3 and J is TRBJ2-7; D remains ambiguous. This CDR3 region has 14 residues. The V end was cut by 0 bases, the J end by 6 bases, with 12 bases between. Germline CDR1 MNHEY, CDR2 SVGEGT. The chain's CDR3 is CASSYSIAASEQYF. The CDR3 nucleotides read TGTGCCAGCAGTTACTCGATAGCCGCGAGCGAGCAGTACTTC.

This clone was recorded only once. The chain joins TRBV11-3 to TRBJ2-7; D assignment may be TRBD1 or TRBD2 (6 bases each). V was clipped by 7 bases and J by 3 bases, with 13 bases between them. The CDR3 runs to 13 residues. Germline CDR1 and CDR2: SGHNT and YENEEA. CDR3 in DNA: TGTGCCAGCAAGGTGGGGGGCGGCTACGAGCAGTACTTC. Protein: CASKVGGGYEQYF.

This clone was found many times. This chain links TRBV10-1 with TRBJ2-5; the match to TRBD2 covers 9 bases. The CDR3 consists of 15 residues. Unmatched junction bases numbered 7, after V lost 4 bases and J lost 4 bases. Germline V gives CDR1 WNHNN, CDR2 SYGVQD (reference sequence). CDR3 region: CASSGNSGGRETQYF. In DNA form, the CDR3 reads TGCGCCAGCAGTGGTAATAGCGGGGGCCGAGAGACCCAGTACTTC.

This clone was seen many times. J is TRBJ2-7 and V is TRBV20-1; D gene ambiguous. This CDR3 has 14 amino acids. Trimming shortened V by 1 base and J by 4 bases, and 14 bases separated the two germline ends. The germline gives CDR1 DFQATT, CDR2 SNEGSKA (reference sequence). The CDR3 region is CSARGGNSVYEQYF. The CDR3 nucleotides are TGCAGTGCTAGAGGCGGTAATTCTGTTTACGAGCAGTACTTC.